The clone carrying this T cell receptor beta chain was seen only once. These data belong to a study of CD8 T cells in Susac syndrome. The CDR3 runs to 13 residues. CDR1 GTSNPN and CDR2 SVGIG come from the germline V gene (reference sequence). The V gene lost 2 bases and the J gene lost 7 bases, with 12 bases spanning the gap. RNA was extracted with the RNeasy kit, and a quantity of roughly 0.45 to 1 ug was reverse transcribed using random hexamers. Amplification of TCR beta CDR3 by immunoSEQ multiplex PCR spanned 54 Vbeta and 13 Jbeta. Each CDR3 protein is one row after TCRdb ran MiXCR on the immunoSEQ multiplex PCR reads. Here the sample spans under 95,000 distinct CDR3 sequences, about 94% being singletons.

This sequence was found in a human donor with Susac syndrome. The V gene is TRBV30, the J gene TRBJ2-1; tentatively, D is TRBD2 (5 bases). Source material: CD4+ T cells from PBMCs. CDR3 DNA: TGTGCCTGGAGTACTAGTTTGTGGAATGAGCAGTTCTTC. Its translation: CAWSTSLWNEQFF.